What follows describes a single T cell receptor (beta chain). Its antigen is still unknown. The length of the CDR3 is 14 residues. CDR1 is LGHDT and CDR2 is YNNKEL in the germline V gene (reference sequence). V gave up 1 base and J gave up 4 bases, with 8 bases separating them. The sample belongs to a study of T cell responses to AZD1222 COVID-19 vaccine. Background on the study: Pooling of second doses given at about 4 or about 12 weeks was done. Study-wide results and limits: Donors were mostly white British, more females; clonal diversity possibly underestimated. Of spike-specific TCRs, nearly half reportedly target regions left unmutated in variants. When two AZD1222 doses had been given, Spike-specific TCR breadth and depth rose.

Only in-frame clones appear in the TCRdb table, and some are missing; sequencing was by immunoSEQ multiplex PCR. The sample carries about 170,000 clones, 92% recorded once. The sequenced sample was peripheral blood, obtained on day 0 of AZD1222 vaccination. This sequence was found in an adult in good health. V gene TRBV3-1 (or the pseudogene TRBV3-2) combines with J gene TRBJ1-3; D might be TRBD1 (6 bases). The CDR3 protein is CASSQGRGGNTIYF. The CDR3 DNA reads TGTGCCAGCAGCCAAGGCAGGGGAGGAAACACCATATATTTT.